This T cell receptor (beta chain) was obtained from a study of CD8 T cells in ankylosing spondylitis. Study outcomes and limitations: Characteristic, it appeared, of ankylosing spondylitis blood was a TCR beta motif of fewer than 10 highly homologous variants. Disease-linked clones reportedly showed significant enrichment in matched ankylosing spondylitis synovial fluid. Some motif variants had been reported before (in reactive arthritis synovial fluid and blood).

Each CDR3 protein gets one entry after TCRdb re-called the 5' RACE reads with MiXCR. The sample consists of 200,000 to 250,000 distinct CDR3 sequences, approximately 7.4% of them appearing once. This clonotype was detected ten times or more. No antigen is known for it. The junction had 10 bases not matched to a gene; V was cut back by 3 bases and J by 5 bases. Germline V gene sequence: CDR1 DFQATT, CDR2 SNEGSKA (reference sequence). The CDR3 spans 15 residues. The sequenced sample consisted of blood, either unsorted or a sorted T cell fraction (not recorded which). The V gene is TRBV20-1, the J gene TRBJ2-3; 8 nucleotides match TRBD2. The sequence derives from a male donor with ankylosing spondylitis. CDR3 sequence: CSARSGTSKIDTQYF. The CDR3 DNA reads TGCAGTGCTAGGAGCGGGACTAGTAAAATAGATACGCAGTATTTT.